This entry describes one T cell receptor (beta chain). Antigen: not known. This sample is drawn from a study of cytomegalovirus exposure and HLA in healthy donors. V lost 0 bases and J lost 7, with 19 bases in between. The CDR3 covers 15 residues. CDR1 and CDR2 (germline): GTSNPN, SVGIG (reference sequence). The PCR had 60 Vbeta and 13 Jbeta primers. Repertoires were generated with immunoSEQ multiplex PCR, while TCRdb's copy carries only in-frame clones and drops some. The sample carries around 58,000 clones, over 70% recorded once. Findings and caveats of the study: Differences between HLA loci emerged in a later analysis of TCR association rates, with DRB1 most and HLA-C fewest.

The clonotype originates from a male donor in good health and CMV-seropositive. The J gene is TRBJ2-7, the V gene TRBV30; TRBD1 is a possible D gene (5 bases). The sample was PBMCs. CDR3 DNA sequence: TGTGCCTGGAGTGTATGGTTATCGACAGTTGGGGAGCAGTACTTC. As protein: CAWSVWLSTVGEQYF.